This T cell receptor beta chain was recovered during a study of metastatic and nonmetastatic thyroid tumors. Across the whole study: A comparison of repertoires was made across blood and tumor or nodule tissue from malignant and benign thyroid patients.

CDR3 length: 17 residues. V lost 1 base and J lost 5, with 20 bases in between. Germline loops: CDR1 DFQATT, CDR2 SNEGSKA (reference sequence). All patients reached thyroid surgery having received no treatment beforehand. TCRdb re-clonotyped the PCR reads via MiXCR. The sample holds some 86,000 clones, around 13% seen once. This clone was seen many times. The source of this sequence is a female donor with papillary thyroid cancer or a benign thyroid nodule (not recorded which). Some clones in this sample may be carry-over from other donors' samples. Source material: tumor tissue. The J gene is TRBJ2-2, the V gene TRBV20-1; possible D gene TRBD1, 6 bases. This CDR3 is CSARGMLGTRWTGELFF. The DNA for the CDR3 is TGCAGTGCTAGAGGAATGCTGGGGACAAGATGGACCGGGGAGCTGTTTTTT.